The next 14 T cell receptor beta chains were all read from a single sample in a study of CD8 T cells in ankylosing spondylitis (dated by TCRdb to 2016 to 2017). Library preparation employed 5' RACE. The reads were generated on an Illumina HiSeq 2500. TCRdb cleaned the public reads at Q25 with fastp, built clones with MiXCR and kept in-frame beta chains. Entries are consolidated by CDR3 protein sequence, retaining the most common genes and DNA. The sample contains approximately 250,000 distinct CDR3 sequences, about 10% of them found a single time. Roughly 2.5% of the sample is held by the ten biggest clonotypes. The sequenced sample was blood, either unsorted or a sorted T cell fraction (not recorded which). The receptors were sampled from a male donor with ankylosing spondylitis or in good health (not recorded which).

In this sample, this clonotype turned up many times. The chain joins TRBV20-1 to TRBJ2-5; 8 nucleotides agree with TRBD2. Germline CDR1 and CDR2: DFQATT and SNEGSKA (reference sequence). The CDR3 loop spans 12 amino acids. With 3 bases clipped from V and 4 bases from J, the junction kept 1 base outside the gene matches. CDR3 protein: CSARLAGETQYF. Here the CDR3 DNA reads TGCAGTGCTAGGCTAGCGGGAGAGACCCAGTACTTC.

The table lists this clonotype with a few counts. This chain connects TRBV2 to TRBJ1-1, with no clear D. V was cut by 6 bases and J by 0 bases, with 11 bases left in between. The CDR3 runs to 14 residues. Germline lookup yields CDR1 SNHLY and CDR2 FYNNEI. This CDR3 is CASSLQRMNTEAFF. CDR3 DNA sequence: TGTGCCAGCAGCCTACAGCGTATGAACACTGAAGCTTTCTTT.

This clonotype occurred many times. The rearrangement joins TRBV5-6 to TRBJ2-1, with TRBD2 matching 7 bases. The germline V gene has CDR1 SGHDT and CDR2 YYEEEE. Trimming at V came to 6 bases and at J to 10 bases, leaving 7 bases not matched to a gene. The CDR3 is made up of 12 amino acids. CDR3 in DNA: TGTGCCAGCACCGGGACTAATGGGGAGCAGTTCTTC. Translated: CASTGTNGEQFF.

This clonotype was found many times. The CDR3 DNA reads TGCAGTGCTAAGGGGTTAGGCTACGAGCAGTACTTC. This codes for CSAKGLGYEQYF. This chain joins TRBV20-1 and TRBJ2-7, with D possibly being TRBD1 (5 bases). In germline, CDR1 is DFQATT, CDR2 SNEGSKA (reference sequence). Trimming took 4 bases from V and 3 from J, leaving 10 bases between them. This CDR3 contains 12 residues.

The V and J genes are TRBV7-2 and TRBJ2-2, with 11 bases aligning to TRBD2. The germline gives CDR1 SGHTA, CDR2 FQGNSA. This CDR3 has 14 amino acids. The trim removed 6 bases at V and 7 bases at J, leaving 4 bases unmatched. The CDR3 protein is CASRTSGVVGELFF. The DNA for the CDR3 is TGTGCCAGCAGGACTAGCGGGGTTGTCGGGGAGCTGTTTTTT.

This clonotype was seen repeatedly, ten times or more. The chain uses TRBV3-1 and TRBJ2-1; 8 nucleotides line up with TRBD2. Germline assignment: CDR1 LGHDT and CDR2 YNNKEL (reference sequence). With V trimmed by 1 base and J by 6 bases, 11 bases remained unmatched. This CDR3 has 17 residues. Here the CDR3 reads CASSQASMRAGVNEQFF. CDR3 bases: TGTGCCAGCAGCCAAGCCAGCATGAGAGCGGGGGTCAATGAGCAGTTCTTC.

This clonotype was seen at least ten times. The chain links TRBV20-1 to TRBJ1-1, with D perhaps matching TRBD1 (6 bases). The CDR3 covers 13 residues. V lost 5 bases and J lost 1, with 11 bases in between. Per germline, CDR1 DFQATT and CDR2 SNEGSKA (reference sequence). CDR3 sequence (DNA): TGCAGTGCTGAGGGGGAGGCGAACACTGAAGCTTTCTTT. This codes for CSAEGEANTEAFF.

This clonotype came up a few times. The CDR3, as DNA: TGCAGCGTTGAGGGAAAGCGCACCACCTACAATGAGCAGTTCTTC. This translates into CSVEGKRTTYNEQFF. This chain uses TRBV29-1 with TRBJ2-1; no clear D. Trimming removed 3 bases from V and 2 bases from J, with 14 bases in between. Germline V gene data show CDR1 as SQVTM and CDR2 as ANQGSEA. CDR3 length equals 15 residues.

The gene calls are TRBV29-1 and TRBJ2-7, with D maybe TRBD2 (6 bases). Per the germline V gene, CDR1 is SQVTM and CDR2 is ANQGSEA. The CDR3 is 12 residues long. The V end lost 4 bases, the J end lost 5 bases, and 12 bases lay between the germline ends. In DNA, the CDR3 is TGCAGCGTTGTGGAGGGTCTAGACGAGCAGTACTTC. Amino acid sequence: CSVVEGLDEQYF.

This clonotype came up many times. This rearrangement joins TRBV5-1 to TRBJ2-1, with 7 bases matching TRBD2. CDR1 is SGHRS and CDR2 is YFSETQ in the germline V gene. V lost 4 bases and J lost 7; bases outside the gene matches: 8. The CDR3 is made up of 14 amino acids. The DNA for the CDR3 is TGCGCCAGCAGCCTAGGGGAGGGTCGGAATGAGCAGTTCTTC. Its protein is CASSLGEGRNEQFF.

This clonotype was recorded at least ten times. DNA of the CDR3: TGTGCCAGCATCCTGGACAGGGCCTCCTACAATGAGCAGTTCTTC. It is translated as CASILDRASYNEQFF. The chain recombines TRBV6-1 with TRBJ2-1, with TRBD1 identical over 8 bases. The CDR3 spans 15 residues. V shed 7 bases and J 0 bases; nucleotides not matched to a gene: 5. Germline CDR1 is MNHNS and CDR2 is SASEGT.

This clonotype was picked up many times. This chain uses TRBV12-3 or TRBV12-4 with TRBJ2-7; D unclear. There are 19 residues in the CDR3. With 2 bases removed from V and 4 bases from J, the gap between germline ends came to 27 bases. CDR3 DNA sequence: TGTGCCAGCAGTTTATTTGGGGTTGAGCACACCCTTGTGGGGTACGAGCAGTACTTC. This codes for CASSLFGVEHTLVGYEQYF.

The count of this clonotype is one. The chain joins TRBV30 to TRBJ2-5; no reliable D call. Trimming took 0 bases from V and 5 from J, leaving 10 bases between them. Germline-derived CDR1 and CDR2 are GTSNPN and SVGIG (reference sequence). The CDR3 length is 13 residues. The CDR3 sequence is CAWSVGGRETQYF. The CDR3 DNA reads as TGTGCCTGGAGTGTCGGTGGTAGGGAGACCCAGTACTTC.

The sample holds many counts of this clonotype. The chain employs TRBV7-8 and TRBJ2-5; possibly TRBD1 or TRBD2 for D (6 bases each). Trimming took off 10 bases at V and 1 base at J, with 25 bases between the two ends. Germline CDR1 and CDR2: SGHVS and FQNEAQ. The CDR3 runs to 17 residues. CDR3 loop: CAIELFGGTTFQETQYF. Written as DNA, the CDR3 is TGTGCCATCGAATTGTTCGGCGGGACAACCTTCCAAGAGACCCAGTACTTC.